Each of the 27 T cell receptor beta chains below was sequenced from the same sample in a study of T cell changes during pregnancy in multiple sclerosis. The data were produced by immunoSEQ multiplex PCR, yet TCRdb's version contains in-frame clones alone and is incomplete. The sample shows about 8,000 clones, 87% of them seen only once. The material sequenced was CD8+ T cells from peripheral blood mononuclear cells, taken in the first trimester of pregnancy. Every receptor here comes from a female donor in good health, enrolled as a control in a pregnancy study.

The chain employs TRBV7-2 and TRBJ2-1; 7 positions match TRBD1. This CDR3 spans 14 amino acids. In germline, CDR1 is SGHTA, CDR2 FQGNSA. V lost 6 bases, J lost 1 base, and 3 bases stayed unmatched. The CDR3: CASSRQGSYNEQFF. CDR3 sequence (DNA): TGTGCCAGCAGTAGACAGGGTTCCTACAATGAGCAGTTCTTC.

The chain has TRBV11-2 and TRBJ2-2; 11 bases agree with TRBD2. The CDR3 totals 19 residues. Germline V gives CDR1 SGHAT, CDR2 FQNNGV. With 4 bases clipped from V and 8 bases from J, the junction kept 18 bases outside the gene matches. The CDR3 protein is CASSYGTIAGGLGGGELFF. The CDR3 coding sequence is TGTGCCAGCAGCTACGGGACTATAGCGGGGGGGCTAGGCGGTGGGGAGCTGTTTTTT.

The chain's CDR3 is CASSLGQGDTGELFF. CDR3 nucleotide sequence: TGTGCCAGCAGCCTCGGACAGGGGGACACCGGGGAGCTGTTTTTT. The J gene is TRBJ2-2, the V gene TRBV7-9; 10 nucleotides line up with TRBD1. In germline, CDR1 is SEHNR, CDR2 FQNEAQ (reference sequence). The V and J ends lost 5 bases and 3 bases, in that order; junction bases with no gene match: 3. This CDR3 has 15 amino acids.

This clone was picked up one time. The rearrangement links TRBV28 to TRBJ2-3, with D possibly TRBD2 on 5 matching bases. V gave up 8 bases and J gave up 0 bases, with 18 bases separating them. The CDR3 length is 16 residues. Germline-derived CDR1 and CDR2 are MDHEN and SYDVKM. The CDR3 bases are TGTGCCAGCGGACGTGCTAGCTCCTCTAGCACAGATACGCAGTATTTT. Translated, it gives CASGRASSSSTDTQYF.

V is TRBV19 and J is TRBJ1-2; D might be TRBD1 (6 bases). Trimming cost V 5 bases and J 9 bases, with 13 bases left between them. Germline V CDR1 and CDR2: LNHDA, SQIVND (reference sequence). The CDR3 has 12 residues. The CDR3 DNA is TGTGCCAGTAGTCCCCAGGGGACCAGCTACACCTTC. This sequence encodes CASSPQGTSYTF.

The chain uses TRBV4-2 and TRBJ1-5; the D gene is possibly TRBD1 (5 bases). This CDR3 comprises 18 residues. The ends were cut back, 1 base at V and 0 bases at J, with 16 bases in the middle. Germline V gene lookup returns CDR1 LGHNA and CDR2 YNFKEQ. The chain's CDR3 is CASSQVWGSGYSNQPQHF. The CDR3 DNA reads TGTGCCAGCAGCCAAGTTTGGGGCTCCGGATATAGCAATCAGCCCCAGCATTTT.

This clone was seen a few times. This CDR3 reads CSARVGGEAFF. For the CDR3, the DNA is TGCAGTGCTAGAGTGGGAGGGGAAGCTTTCTTT. This chain links TRBV20-1 with TRBJ1-1; no clear D. V was shortened by 1 base and J by 8 bases, with 8 bases between the two germline ends. The germline CDR1 and CDR2 sequences are DFQATT and SNEGSKA (reference sequence). This CDR3 region has 11 residues.

The J gene is TRBJ1-1, the V gene TRBV7-9; 8 bases match TRBD1. Germline V gene lookup returns CDR1 SEHNR and CDR2 FQNEAQ (reference sequence). The CDR3 is 17 residues long. With 4 bases clipped from V and 4 bases from J, the junction kept 14 bases outside the gene matches. CDR3 protein: CASSYWTGPGVSTEAFF. For the CDR3, the DNA is TGTGCCAGCAGCTATTGGACAGGGCCGGGGGTGAGCACTGAAGCTTTCTTT.

The chain uses TRBV6-5 and TRBJ1-2; TRBD1 is a possible D gene (5 bases). Germline CDR1 reads MNHEY; CDR2 reads SVGAGI. V shed 6 bases and J shed 2 bases, with 13 bases lying between them. There are 14 residues in the CDR3. The CDR3 protein is CASRSLGGNYGYTF. The CDR3 DNA sequence: TGTGCCAGCAGAAGCCTGGGGGGAAACTATGGCTACACCTTC.

The rearrangement links TRBV13 to TRBJ2-5; no clear D gene. The ends were cut back, 5 bases at V and 3 bases at J, with 4 bases in the middle. Per germline, CDR1 PRHDT and CDR2 FYEKMQ (reference sequence). The CDR3 runs to 11 residues. The chain's CDR3 is CASSPKETQYF. In nucleotides, the CDR3 is TGTGCCAGCAGCCCCAAAGAGACCCAGTACTTC.

As to this clone: The junction departs from the called germline gene at one end, perhaps through a read error. The chain uses TRBV19 and TRBJ1-2; no definite D call. The CDR3 loop spans 13 amino acids. From germline, CDR1 is LNHDA and CDR2 SQIVND (reference sequence). The CDR3 loop reads CASSRLGSYGYTF. In nucleotides, the CDR3 is TGTGCCAGTAGCCGGCTGGGGAGCTATGGTTACACCTTC. The whole variable domain, filled in from reference TRBV19 and TRBJ1-2, reads DGGITQSPKYLFRKEGQNVTLSCEQNLNHDAMYWYRQDPGQGLRLIYYSQIVNDFQKGDIAEGYSVSREKKESFPLTVTSAQKNPTAFYLCASSRLGSYGYTFGSGTRLTVV.

The chain carries TRBV6-5 and TRBJ1-2; maybe TRBD1 (5 bases). This CDR3 spans 11 amino acids. V was pared by 5 bases and J by 4 bases, with 5 bases between. Germline CDR1 and CDR2: MNHEY and SVGAGI. CDR3 protein: CASSDSYGYTF. CDR3 bases: TGTGCCAGCAGTGACAGCTATGGCTACACCTTC.

The rearrangement joins TRBV2 to TRBJ1-1; 8 bases map to TRBD1. The junction had 3 bases not matched to a gene; V was cut back by 4 bases and J by 5 bases. CDR1 and CDR2 (germline): SNHLY, FYNNEI. The CDR3 totals 13 residues. The CDR3 DNA reads TGTGCCAGCAGTGCAGGACAGGGAACTGAAGCTTTCTTT. It yields the protein CASSAGQGTEAFF.

This chain connects TRBV27 to TRBJ2-3, with 8 bases that match TRBD1. With 2 bases clipped from V and 6 bases from J, the junction kept 4 bases outside the gene matches. Germline-derived CDR1 and CDR2 are MNHEY and SMNVEV (reference sequence). This CDR3 is built from 14 residues. CDR3 DNA sequence: TGTGCCAGCAGTTTACAGGGGGCGCAGGATACGCAGTATTTT. Protein: CASSLQGAQDTQYF.

The chain carries TRBV6-5 and TRBJ2-1; 11 bases agree with TRBD1. Germline V gene lookup returns CDR1 MNHEY and CDR2 SVGAGI. The CDR3 contains 15 residues. V lost 10 bases, J lost 6 bases, and 11 bases stayed unmatched. CDR3 in DNA: TGTGCCACCGCCCAACGGACAGGGGGCTTCAATGAGCAGTTCTTC. Translating gives CATAQRTGGFNEQFF.

The chain uses TRBV11-2 and TRBJ2-7, with TRBD1 identical over 9 bases. Germline values: CDR1 SGHAT, CDR2 FQNNGV. V shed 1 base and J 0 bases; nucleotides not matched to a gene: 7. The CDR3 extends over 17 amino acids. The CDR3 DNA follows: TGTGCCAGCAGCTTAGGAACAGGGGGCCCCAGCTCCTACGAGCAGTACTTC. Translated, it gives CASSLGTGGPSSYEQYF.

The chain carries TRBV6-4 and TRBJ2-2; TRBD2 agrees at 9 bases. The CDR3 contains 16 residues. Germline V gives CDR1 MRHNA, CDR2 SNTAGT. V gave up 0 bases and J gave up 3 bases; unmatched junction bases: 2. For the CDR3, the DNA is TGTGCCAGCAGTGACTCGATAGCGGGGGACACCGGGGAGCTGTTTTTT. It translates to CASSDSIAGDTGELFF.

The chain has TRBV11-3 and TRBJ2-1; TRBD2 matches at 8 bases. Germline assignment: CDR1 SGHNT and CDR2 YENEEA. This CDR3 spans 16 amino acids. J was trimmed by 4 bases and V by 5 bases; bases with no gene match: 10. The CDR3 region has the DNA TGTGCCAGCAGCCCCGGGAGCGGGGGCGCTTACAATGAGCAGTTCTTC. Its protein is CASSPGSGGAYNEQFF.

This chain joins TRBV27 and TRBJ2-7; TRBD1 agrees at 7 bases. With V trimmed by 8 bases and J by 0 bases, 7 bases remained unmatched. Germline CDR1 and CDR2: MNHEY and SMNVEV (reference sequence). The CDR3 contains 14 residues. In DNA, the CDR3 is TGTGCCAGCGGAGGACAGGCGAGCTCCTACGAGCAGTACTTC. Amino acids: CASGGQASSYEQYF.

The chain couples TRBV7-2 to TRBJ2-5; D remains ambiguous. Looked up from germline, CDR1 is SGHTA and CDR2 is FQGNSA. The CDR3 length is 14 residues. Trimming removed 3 bases at V and 4 bases at J, with 12 bases between. The CDR3 is CASSFEAVRETQYF. CDR3 DNA: TGTGCCAGCAGCTTTGAAGCCGTGAGAGAGACCCAGTACTTC.

The J gene is TRBJ2-3, the V gene TRBV5-1; tentatively, D is TRBD2 (6 bases). The CDR3 has 15 residues. In germline, CDR1 is SGHRS, CDR2 YFSETQ. Trimming shortened V by 3 bases and J by 2 bases, and 13 bases separated the two germline ends. CDR3 coding DNA: TGCGCCAGCAGCTCCGGGACTGGATACACAGATACGCAGTATTTT. It translates to CASSSGTGYTDTQYF.

This clone has only a few counts. The chain is built from TRBV6-5 and TRBJ1-2; D might be TRBD1 (5 bases). CDR1 and CDR2 (germline): MNHEY, SVGAGI. This CDR3 region has 14 residues. Trimming took 6 bases from V and 4 from J, leaving 15 bases between them. The CDR3 region has the DNA TGTGCCAGCAGCCCGGGACGGGGGAGCTATGGCTACACCTTC. Amino acid sequence: CASSPGRGSYGYTF.

The rearrangement uses TRBV5-4 and TRBJ2-7, with 11 bases fitting TRBD2. CDR1 is SGHNT, CDR2 YYREEE, per germline (reference sequence). The CDR3 sequence is 15 residues long. The ends lost 2 bases at V and 4 bases at J; junction bases unmatched: 5. The CDR3 nucleotides are TGTGCCAGCAGCTTTAGCGGGGGGGCCCAATACGAGCAGTACTTC. It specifies CASSFSGGAQYEQYF.

This clone was counted a single time. V usage is TRBV5-6 and J usage is TRBJ2-7; tentatively, D is TRBD2 (7 bases). The CDR3 length is 15 residues. V lost 5 bases, J lost 3 bases, and 18 bases lay in between. The germline V gene has CDR1 SGHDT and CDR2 YYEEEE. As DNA, the CDR3 is TGTGCCAGCAGAAATACGCGGGGGCCTTTCTACGAGCAGTACTTC. This translates into CASRNTRGPFYEQYF.

The table lists this clone with a few counts. This chain links TRBV15 with TRBJ1-2; perhaps TRBD1 as D (5 bases). There are 17 residues in the CDR3. Looked up from germline, CDR1 is LNHNV and CDR2 is YYDKDF (reference sequence). Trimming left V 0 bases short and J 2 bases short, with 16 bases between. CDR3 loop: CATSREGGDRQNYGYTF. CDR3 DNA sequence: TGTGCCACCAGCAGAGAGGGGGGGGATCGACAAAACTATGGCTACACCTTC.

CDR3 in amino acids: CASSLGREGSGANVLTF. DNA of the CDR3: TGTGCCAGCAGCTTAGGCCGGGAGGGCTCTGGGGCCAACGTCCTGACTTTC. This sequence joins TRBV13 and TRBJ2-6, with TRBD2 identical over 8 bases. Losses at the gene ends were 0 bases for V and 0 bases for J; bases not matched to a gene: 1. CDR3 length: 17 amino acids. Germline values: CDR1 PRHDT, CDR2 FYEKMQ (reference sequence). Using reference TRBV13 and TRBJ2-6 for the parts outside the CDR3, the full variable domain is AAGVIQSPRHLIKEKRETATLKCYPIPRHDTVYWYQQGPGQDPQFLISFYEKMQSDKGSIPDRFSAQQFSDYHSELNMSSLELGDSALYFCASSLGREGSGANVLTFGAGSRLTVL.

V is TRBV5-4 and J is TRBJ1-6; no reliable D call. There are 15 residues in the CDR3. Between the trimmed V and J ends, which lost 0 bases and 0 bases, there was a span of 4 bases. The germline V gene has CDR1 SGHNT and CDR2 YYREEE (reference sequence). In DNA form, the CDR3 reads TGTGCCAGCAGCTTGGGGAGCTCCTATAATTCACCCCTCCACTTT. This translates into CASSLGSSYNSPLHF.